These T cell receptor beta chains were read from a single sample in a study of blood T cells in healthy people across ages. MiXCR, run by TCRdb on the 5' RACE reads, gives a single entry per CDR3 protein. This table holds 1.5 million to 2 million distinct CDR3 sequences, under 30% found once. The sample was blood. These receptors all come from a woman aged 25 to 45 in good health. The CDR3 runs from the conserved cysteine through the conserved F or W. The D gene is left open where the match is weak. Clone size is stated in some rows and not others, as once, few, many or a class when expanded.

TRBV30	NA	TRBD1	TRBJ2-1	17	TGTGCCTGGAGTGAAATGTCCCGGGACAGATCCTACAATGAGCAGTTCTTC	CAWSEMSRDRSYNEQFF
TRBV5-1	few	TRBD1	TRBJ2-3	15	TGCGCCAGCAGCTTAGACAGGGGGCGATCAGCTACGCAGTATTTT	CASSLDRGRSATQYF
TRBV20-1	many	NA	TRBJ2-5	17	TGCAGTGCTACAAAGGGGTCCCAGACAGGGCGGGGAGAGACCCAGTACTTC	CSATKGSQTGRGETQYF
TRBV20-1	few	NA	TRBJ2-7	14	TGCAGTGCTAGAGAGGGGACGTTTGGGTACGAGCAGTACTTC	CSAREGTFGYEQYF
TRBV10-3	few	NA	TRBJ1-1	16	TGTGCCATCAGGCGGCAGGCAAATTACGAGGCCACTGAAGCTTTCTTT	CAIRRQANYEATEAFF
TRBV20-1	NA	TRBD2	TRBJ2-7	16	TGCAGTGCTAGAGGTGGCGGGAGCGGCCCTTACAATGAGCAGTACTTC	CSARGGGSGPYNEQYF
TRBV20-1	few	TRBD2	TRBJ2-1	15	TGCAGTGCTTTCGCATCTAGCGGGGGCCGCAATGAGCAGTTCTTC	CSAFASSGGRNEQFF
TRBV5-1	many	NA	TRBJ2-7	13	TGCGCCAGCAGCTTCAGGGGCGGGTACGAGCAGTACTTC	CASSFRGGYEQYF
TRBV6-2/TRBV6-3	NA	TRBD1	TRBJ2-5	14	TGTGCCAGCAGTTCCCGGGACAGGGTTTGGGAGCAGTACTTC	CASSSRDRVWEQYF
TRBV28	NA	NA	TRBJ2-7	14	TGTGCCAGCAGTCTGCCAGTTGGGAACTACGAGCAGTACTTC	CASSLPVGNYEQYF